Below are 17 T cell receptor beta chains sequenced from a single sample in a study of blood T cell repertoires in COVID-19. The assay was immunoSEQ multiplex PCR, and TCRdb's table has in-frame clones only and misses some. The sample yields about 320,000 clones, 90% seen once. The material sequenced was PBMCs or T cells enriched from blood (not recorded which). These receptors were obtained from a man aged 60 to 75 who had recovered from COVID-19.

The chain couples TRBV19 to TRBJ1-1, with TRBD1 matching over 8 bases. Germline loops: CDR1 LNHDA, CDR2 SQIVND (reference sequence). J was trimmed by 5 bases and V by 7 bases; bases with no gene match: 9. This CDR3 has 14 amino acids. CDR3 nucleotides: TGTGCCAGTACCCTGGACAGGGTGAGAACTGAAGCTTTCTTT. It specifies CASTLDRVRTEAFF.

The V gene is TRBV19, the J gene TRBJ1-1; no clear D. The length of the CDR3 is 13 residues. Germline lookup yields CDR1 LNHDA and CDR2 SQIVND (reference sequence). Trimming left V 5 bases short and J 9 bases short, with 16 bases between. The CDR3 sequence is CASSPAGQSQAFF. As DNA, the CDR3 is TGTGCCAGTAGTCCAGCTGGGCAATCCCAAGCTTTCTTT.

This clone occurred a few times. This chain uses TRBV7-6 with TRBJ2-7; 7 nucleotides agree with TRBD1. Germline V gives CDR1 SGHVS, CDR2 FNYEAQ. This CDR3 has 14 amino acids. The trim removed 5 bases at V and 6 bases at J, leaving 10 bases unmatched. The CDR3 here is CASSPQGQSFEQYF. The CDR3 bases are TGTGCCAGCAGCCCACAGGGACAGAGTTTCGAGCAGTACTTC.

This chain's CDR3 is CSVAHGGHEQYF. CDR3 DNA sequence: TGCAGCGTTGCACACGGGGGGCACGAGCAGTACTTC. V gene TRBV29-1 combines with J gene TRBJ2-7; D is possibly TRBD2 (7 bases). V was clipped by 4 bases and J by 5 bases, with 12 bases between them. Germline CDR1 reads SQVTM; CDR2 reads ANQGSEA. This CDR3 contains 12 residues.

This clone was recorded once. The rearrangement joins TRBV7-2 to TRBJ1-6; D not certain. Germline assignment: CDR1 SGHTA and CDR2 FQGNSA. Trimming removed 2 bases from V and 3 bases from J, with 5 bases in between. The CDR3 loop spans 14 amino acids. The CDR3 nucleotides are TGTGCCAGCAGCTTATCCGGCTATAATTCACCCCTCCACTTT. Its protein product is CASSLSGYNSPLHF.

The chain is built from TRBV11-2 and TRBJ2-3; 10 bases agree with TRBD1. This CDR3 is built from 15 residues. In germline, CDR1 is SGHAT, CDR2 FQNNGV. V lost 5 bases and J lost 4; bases outside the gene matches: 6. CDR3 loop: CASSPGQGFSDTQYF. The DNA for the CDR3 is TGTGCCAGCAGCCCGGGACAGGGGTTTTCAGATACGCAGTATTTT.

In its sample, this clone was seen once. The genes are TRBV6-1 and TRBJ2-5; possibly TRBD2 for D (5 bases). The CDR3 spans 14 residues. Germline lookup yields CDR1 MNHNS and CDR2 SASEGT. V was trimmed by 2 bases and J by 4 bases, leaving 11 bases between them. This chain's CDR3 is CASSETAGGETQYF. Here the CDR3 DNA reads TGTGCCAGCAGTGAAACGGCTGGAGGAGAGACCCAGTACTTC.

The chain couples TRBV4-2 to TRBJ2-2; 10 positions match TRBD2. The junction had 2 bases not matched to a gene; V was cut back by 6 bases and J by 4 bases. Germline V CDR1 and CDR2: LGHNA, YNFKEQ. The CDR3 length is 14 residues. The CDR3 DNA is TGTGCCAGCAGGGCTAGCGGGAGCACCGGGGAGCTGTTTTTT. It is translated as CASRASGSTGELFF.

The genes are TRBV5-1 and TRBJ2-2; D call uncertain. Germline V gene sequence: CDR1 SGHRS, CDR2 YFSETQ. This CDR3 is built from 14 residues. Trimming left V 3 bases short and J 1 base short, with 7 bases between. CDR3 DNA sequence: TGCGCCAGCAGCTCGTCGGTGAACACCGGGGAGCTGTTTTTT. It is translated as CASSSSVNTGELFF.

The chain uses TRBV2 and TRBJ1-5; D is unresolved. V was trimmed by 8 bases and J by 0 bases, leaving 5 bases between them. Germline-derived CDR1 and CDR2 are SNHLY and FYNNEI. The CDR3 length is 12 residues. The CDR3 reads CASQYSNQPQHF. The CDR3 nucleotides read TGTGCCAGCCAGTATAGCAATCAGCCCCAGCATTTT.

V usage is TRBV9 and J usage is TRBJ2-3; D is possibly TRBD2 (6 bases). Looked up from germline, CDR1 is SGDLS and CDR2 is YYNGEE. Trimming shortened V by 0 bases and J by 4 bases, and 12 bases separated the two germline ends. The CDR3 spans 15 residues. The CDR3 sequence: CASSVGGAGSDTQYF. The CDR3 bases are TGTGCCAGCAGCGTAGGCGGGGCAGGGTCAGATACGCAGTATTTT. The variable domain in full, with the rest retrieved from reference TRBV9 and TRBJ2-3, is DSGVTQTPKHLITATGQRVTLRCSPRSGDLSVYWYQQSLDQGLQFLIQYYNGEERAKGNILERFSAQQFPDLHSELNLSSLELGDSALYFCASSVGGAGSDTQYFGPGTRLTVL.

The table lists this clone with a count of one. The rearrangement joins TRBV7-9 to TRBJ1-3; D call uncertain. Trimming took 1 base from V and 8 from J, leaving 6 bases between them. CDR3 length: 12 amino acids. Germline V gives CDR1 SEHNR, CDR2 FQNEAQ (reference sequence). The DNA for the CDR3 is TGTGCCAGCAGCTTAGGTCGGGACACCATATATTTT. It encodes CASSLGRDTIYF.

This clone was seen a few times. The rearrangement links TRBV7-9 to TRBJ2-6, with D possibly being TRBD1 (5 bases). Trimming pared 5 bases from V and 0 bases from J, leaving 8 bases between. In germline, CDR1 is SEHNR, CDR2 FQNEAQ (reference sequence). This CDR3 comprises 15 residues. The DNA for the CDR3 is TGTGCCAGCAGCCTCGGACACTCTGGGGCCAACGTCCTGACTTTC. This encodes CASSLGHSGANVLTF.

This clone was picked up a small number of times. This sample includes further DNA sequences coding for the same CDR3. The V call is TRBV2, the J call TRBJ1-5; no clear D. The CDR3 spans 13 residues. V shed 2 bases and J shed 5 bases, with 7 bases lying between them. The germline V gene has CDR1 SNHLY and CDR2 FYNNEI. CDR3 bases: TGTGCCAGCAGTGAATCCGGAGATCAGCCCCAGCATTTT. The encoded protein is CASSESGDQPQHF.

The chain is built from TRBV11-2 and TRBJ2-5; TRBD1 is a possible D gene (5 bases). The CDR3 loop spans 14 amino acids. Looked up from germline, CDR1 is SGHAT and CDR2 is FQNNGV. The V end was cut by 2 bases, the J end by 2 bases, with 9 bases between. The CDR3, as DNA: TGTGCCAGCAGCTTATCTTGGACACAAGAGACCCAGTACTTC. Translation: CASSLSWTQETQYF.

The chain employs TRBV30 and TRBJ2-7, with 7 bases identical to TRBD1. Germline trimming cut 0 bases from V and 6 bases from J; bases unmatched to any gene: 14. The CDR3 spans 16 residues. Germline V gene sequence: CDR1 GTSNPN, CDR2 SVGIG (reference sequence). This chain's CDR3 is CAWSVPLLDRFGEQYF. In DNA form, the CDR3 reads TGTGCCTGGAGTGTCCCCCTATTGGACAGGTTCGGCGAGCAGTACTTC.

V and J are TRBV7-8 and TRBJ1-5; possible D gene TRBD1, 5 bases. The CDR3 is made up of 16 amino acids. Trimming shortened V by 0 bases and J by 1 base, and 10 bases separated the two germline ends. The V gene's germline CDR1 is SGHVS and CDR2 FQNEAQ. CDR3: CASSLAGAMSNQPQHF. As DNA, the CDR3 is TGTGCCAGCAGCTTAGCAGGGGCGATGAGCAATCAGCCCCAGCATTTT.